This TCR beta chain was recovered during a study of shared clonotypes between healthy human individuals. Of note for this clone: Its antigen remains unidentified.

The CDR3 sequence is 11 residues long. The V end lost 1 base, the J end lost 5 bases, and 3 bases lay between the germline ends. Germline V gives CDR1 MGHRA, CDR2 YSYEKL. Recent vaccinations or acute infections were absent in the healthy HIV-negative adult donors. Study-level results: With few donors, the genetic and exposure-history diversity represented was limited. Sequencing depth was expected to affect clonotype sharing among donors.

Across several immunoSEQ plates, the genomic DNA of each subset was split evenly. Measured with immunoSEQ multiplex PCR; TCRdb has only the in-frame clones, and not every one. The sample contains some 2.3 million clones, more than 85% of which appear only once. This TCR derives from a young man in good health. Some clones in this sample may be carry-over from other donors' samples. The sequencing input was naive CD4+ T cells from PBMCs. Documented subset: CD45RA+ positively selected. The chain couples TRBV4-1 to TRBJ2-7; D not resolved. CDR3 coding DNA: TGCGCCAGCAGCCAAGGAAACGAGCAGTACTTC. The encoded protein is CASSQGNEQYF.